This T cell receptor beta chain was observed in a study of control samples from healthy donors and cancer patients. The germline V gene has CDR1 KGHSH and CDR2 LQKENI. V was cut by 0 bases and J by 5 bases, with 7 bases left in between. The CDR3 spans 13 residues. The protocol was immunoSEQ multiplex PCR, while the TCRdb copy is restricted to in-frame clones and leaves out a portion. The sample contains about 60,000 clones, roughly 90% of which appear only once. The chain recombines TRBV18 with TRBJ2-5; D is unclear. The sequence came from a man between 35 and 55 years old with colorectal cancer. Sequenced: PBMCs. CDR3 sequence reads: CASSPPPGETQYF. DNA of the CDR3: TGTGCCAGCTCACCACCCCCGGGTGAGACCCAGTACTTC.